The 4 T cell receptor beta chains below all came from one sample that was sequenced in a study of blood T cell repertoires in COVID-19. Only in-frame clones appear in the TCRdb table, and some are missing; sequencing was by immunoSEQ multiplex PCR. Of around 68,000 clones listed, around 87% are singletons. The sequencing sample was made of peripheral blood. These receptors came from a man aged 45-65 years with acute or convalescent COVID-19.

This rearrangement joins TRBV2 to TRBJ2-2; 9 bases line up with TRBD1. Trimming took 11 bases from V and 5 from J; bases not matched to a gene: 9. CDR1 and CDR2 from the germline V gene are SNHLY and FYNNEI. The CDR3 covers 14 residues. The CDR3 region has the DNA TGTGCCCAAAGCAGGACAGGGGTGACCGGGGAGCTGTTTTTT. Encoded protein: CAQSRTGVTGELFF. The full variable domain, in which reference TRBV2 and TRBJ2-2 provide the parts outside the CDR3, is EPEVTQTPSHQVTQMGQEVILRCVPISNHLYFYWYRQILGQKVEFLVSFYNNEISEKSEIFDDQFSVERPDGSNFTLKIRSTKLEDSAMYFCAQSRTGVTGELFFGEGSRLTVL.

The CDR3 protein is CASTPLGSSYEQYF. The CDR3 coding sequence is TGTGCCAGCACCCCCCTAGGCAGCTCCTACGAGCAGTACTTC. This chain connects TRBV5-8 to TRBJ2-7; no clear D. V was pared by 6 bases and J by 0 bases, with 13 bases between. The CDR3 extends over 14 amino acids. Germline V gene data show CDR1 as SGHTS and CDR2 as YDEGEE.

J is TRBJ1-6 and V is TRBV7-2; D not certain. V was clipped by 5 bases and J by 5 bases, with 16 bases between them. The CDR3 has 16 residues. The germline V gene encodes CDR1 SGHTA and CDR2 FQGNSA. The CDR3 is CASSLRPGGNNSPLHF. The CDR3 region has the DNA TGTGCCAGCAGCCTAAGACCGGGAGGAAATAATTCACCCCTCCACTTT.

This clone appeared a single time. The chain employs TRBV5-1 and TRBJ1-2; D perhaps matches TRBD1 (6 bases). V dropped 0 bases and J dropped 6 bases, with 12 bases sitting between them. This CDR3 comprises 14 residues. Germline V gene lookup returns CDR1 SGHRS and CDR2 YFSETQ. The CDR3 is CASSLAGDQNGYTF. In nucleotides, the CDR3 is TGCGCCAGCAGCTTGGCAGGGGATCAGAATGGCTACACCTTC. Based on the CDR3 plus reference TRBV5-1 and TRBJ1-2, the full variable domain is KAGVTQTPRYLIKTRGQQVTLSCSPISGHRSVSWYQQTPGQGLQFLFEYFSETQRNKGNFPGRFSGRQFSNSRSEMNVSTLELGDSALYLCASSLAGDQNGYTFGSGTRLTVV.